This T cell receptor beta chain was obtained from a study of cytomegalovirus exposure and HLA in healthy donors. Overall study findings and caveats: Reportedly, HLA-A and HLA-B alleles of most subjects were accurately predicted from TCR beta. Earlier analysis yielded a pattern in which most TCR beta V segments were productive about 87% or about 30% of the time.

CDR1 MNHEY and CDR2 SMNVEV come from the germline V gene (reference sequence). The V end was cut by 3 bases, the J end by 0 bases, with 9 bases between. This CDR3 region has 16 residues. Comment on this clone: The antigen is not known.

Use of 60 Vbeta and 13 Jbeta primers characterized the PCR. The data were produced by immunoSEQ multiplex PCR, yet TCRdb's version contains in-frame clones alone and is incomplete. The sample totals about 170,000 clones; its top ten clones hold 0.75% to 0.85%. This TCR was sampled from a woman aged 18-29 years in good health and CMV-seropositive. V gene TRBV27 combines with J gene TRBJ2-6; TRBD1 is a possible D gene (6 bases). The specimen was PBMCs. Here the CDR3 reads CASSLDSFSGANVLTF. CDR3 nucleotides: TGTGCCAGCAGTTTGGACAGTTTCTCTGGGGCCAACGTCCTGACTTTC.